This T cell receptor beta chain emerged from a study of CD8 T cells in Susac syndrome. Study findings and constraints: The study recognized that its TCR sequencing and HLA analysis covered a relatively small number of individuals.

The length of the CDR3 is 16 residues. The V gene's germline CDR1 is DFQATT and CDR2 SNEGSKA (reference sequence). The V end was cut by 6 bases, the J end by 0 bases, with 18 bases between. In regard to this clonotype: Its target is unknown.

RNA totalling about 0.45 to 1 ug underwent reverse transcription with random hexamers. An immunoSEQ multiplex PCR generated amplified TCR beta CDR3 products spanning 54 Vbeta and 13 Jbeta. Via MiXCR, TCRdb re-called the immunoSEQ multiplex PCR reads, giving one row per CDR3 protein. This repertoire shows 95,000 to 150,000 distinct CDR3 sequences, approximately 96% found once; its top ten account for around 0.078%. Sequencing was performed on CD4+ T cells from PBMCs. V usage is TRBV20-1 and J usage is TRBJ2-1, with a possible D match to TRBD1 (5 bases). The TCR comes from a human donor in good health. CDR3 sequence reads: CSAGPLRGSSYNEQFF. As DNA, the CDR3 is TGCAGTGCAGGCCCCCTTAGGGGAAGCTCCTACAATGAGCAGTTCTTC.